The clone carrying this T cell receptor (beta chain) was seen many times. Antigen: not known. The J segment lost 0 bases and the V segment lost 11 bases, leaving 11 bases of the junction unmatched. Germline lookup yields CDR1 SNHLY and CDR2 FYNNEI. CDR3 size: 16 residues. This record comes from a study of T cells after posttransplantation cyclophosphamide. Study results and limitations: Donor CD8+ memory clones often dominated recipient blood repertoires at later times. TRB overlap between skin or GI tissue T cells and blood was limited. Recipient CMV seropositivity and CMV reactivation strongly tracked TRB clonality.

Cyclophosphamide on days +3 and +4 followed busulfan-fludarabine conditioning and a marrow graft. The data were produced by immunoSEQ multiplex PCR, yet TCRdb's version contains in-frame clones alone and is incomplete. The specimen has under 20,000 clones, none found just once. This chain joins TRBV2 and TRBJ2-2; TRBD1 aligns across 8 bases. This receptor was taken from a female patient aged 30 to 45 who received an allogeneic stem cell transplant from a related donor, was CMV-positive, and had no GVHD. Among the T cells, some may be from the graft donor. Sequencing was performed on PBMCs, taken after allogeneic stem cell transplant with posttransplant cyclophosphamide. For the CDR3, the DNA is TGTGCCTCTTCCAGACAGGGGTCCTCGAACACCGGGGAGCTGTTTTTT. Translation: CASSRQGSSNTGELFF.